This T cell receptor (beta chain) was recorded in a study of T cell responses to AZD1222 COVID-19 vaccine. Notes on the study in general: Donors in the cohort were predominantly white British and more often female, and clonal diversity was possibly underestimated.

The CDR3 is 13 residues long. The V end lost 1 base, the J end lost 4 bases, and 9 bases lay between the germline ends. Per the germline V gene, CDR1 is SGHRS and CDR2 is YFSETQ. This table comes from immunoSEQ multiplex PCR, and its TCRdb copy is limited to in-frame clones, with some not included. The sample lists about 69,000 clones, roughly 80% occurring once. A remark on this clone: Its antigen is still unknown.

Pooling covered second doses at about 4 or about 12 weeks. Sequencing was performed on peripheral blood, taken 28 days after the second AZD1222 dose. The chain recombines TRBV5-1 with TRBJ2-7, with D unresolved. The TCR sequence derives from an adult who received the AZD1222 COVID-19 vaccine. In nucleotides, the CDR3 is TGCGCCAGCAGCTTGACAGCAGATTACGAGCAGTACTTC. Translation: CASSLTADYEQYF.